A selection of T cell receptor beta chains follows, all from one sample in a study of beta chain features in type 1 diabetes. The assay was immunoSEQ multiplex PCR, and TCRdb's table has in-frame clones only and misses some. The data hold fewer than 650,000 clones, with roughly a sixth observed a single time. The sequencing input was naive CD4+ T cells from blood. The source of these receptors is a man aged 18 to 35 in good health. The CDR3 runs from the conserved cysteine through the conserved F or W. A D gene is named only where the DNA matches it firmly. Expanded clones are given a class, and other clones once, few, many or no size at all.

TGTGCCAGCAGCTTAGTGACAGGGGGCTTTCAGCCCCAGCATTTT CASSLVTGGFQPQHF TRBJ1-5 TRBV7-2 TRBD1 few
TGCGCCAGCAGCTTGGGGGACAGGGGAAATCAGCCCCAGCATTTT CASSLGDRGNQPQHF TRBJ1-5 TRBV5-1 TRBD1 .
TGTGCCAGCAGTAACGACAGGAGAGCTAACTATGGCTACACCTTC CASSNDRRANYGYTF TRBJ1-2 TRBV6-5 . .
TGTGCCAGCAGCGCCCGGTCCGGTGGGGAGACCCAGTACTTC CASSARSGGETQYF TRBJ2-5 TRBV9 . .
TGTGCCAGCACTAAGGGGGTTGTCGGGACCTACGAGCAGTACTTC CASTKGVVGTYEQYF TRBJ2-7 TRBV6-6 . few
TGCGCCAGCAGCCAAGATCGACTGAGTGGGGGCCAAGAGACCCAGTACTTC CASSQDRLSGGQETQYF TRBJ2-5 TRBV4-3 . few
TGTGCCAGCAAGCCCGGCCAGCTAGGCACCGGGGAGCTGTTTTTT CASKPGQLGTGELFF TRBJ2-2 TRBV28 . .
TGTGCCAGCAACCTGCTAACGGCCGGGCCCGAGTTAAACGAGCAGTACTTC CASNLLTAGPELNEQYF TRBJ2-7 TRBV28 . few
TGTGCCATCGCCGGGATCTTGAACACTGAAGCTTTCTTT CAIAGILNTEAFF TRBJ1-1 TRBV10-3 . few
TGCGCCAGCAGTCGCTCCAGGGGCACTGAAGCTTTCTTT CASSRSRGTEAFF TRBJ1-1 TRBV23-1 . few
TGTGCCTGGAGAGTCCATCACGGTAACACTGAAGCTTTCTTT CAWRVHHGNTEAFF TRBJ1-1 TRBV30 . few
TGCAGCGTTTCAGTCGGCACAGATACGCAGTATTTT CSVSVGTDTQYF TRBJ2-3 TRBV29-1 . few
TGCGCCAGCAGCCAAGAGAGGGGAGGTCAGCGGGGTTACGAGCAGTACTTC CASSQERGGQRGYEQYF TRBJ2-7 TRBV4-3 TRBD2 .
TGTGCCAGCAGCCAAATAGGGCAGGGACGGAACACTGAAGCTTTCTTT CASSQIGQGRNTEAFF TRBJ1-1 TRBV4-2 . .
TGTGCCAGCAGCCAGGGAGCAGGGGAGGGCTACACCTTC CASSQGAGEGYTF TRBJ1-2 TRBV7-3 . .
TGTGCCAGTAGTATAGGGACAGGCCAAGAGACCCAGTACTTC CASSIGTGQETQYF TRBJ2-5 TRBV19 TRBD1 .
TGTGCCATCAGTGAGTCGGCAGGGCCGTATTCCTACGAGCAGTACTTC CAISESAGPYSYEQYF TRBJ2-7 TRBV10-3 . .
TGCGCCAGCAGCTCAGTACCGGGACAGGCCAATGGGGAGCTGTTTTTT CASSSVPGQANGELFF TRBJ2-2 TRBV5-1 TRBD1 few
. CASSLSGQGSEKLFF TRBJ1-4 TRBV7-2 . .
TGTGCCAGCAGCGTAGCTACGGGGGGGTGGACTGAAGCTTTCTTT CASSVATGGWTEAFF TRBJ1-1 TRBV9 . few
TGTGCCAGCAGCTTGGCACAGGGGATGGGTGTTAACTATGGCTACACCTTC CASSLAQGMGVNYGYTF TRBJ1-2 TRBV5-4 TRBD1 few
TGTGCCAGCAGCCCCGGGGGCGCCCCAGATACGCAGTATTTT CASSPGGAPDTQYF TRBJ2-3 TRBV14 . .
TGTGCCAGCAGTTCCCTAGCGGGGTCCGGGGAGCTGTTTTTT CASSSLAGSGELFF TRBJ2-2 TRBV27 TRBD2 .
TGTGCCAGCAGCCGTGGGACTAGCGGTGGGACCGGGGAGCTGTTTTTT CASSRGTSGGTGELFF TRBJ2-2 TRBV28 TRBD2 few
TGTGCCAGCTCACCCACCAGAGTTATTAGAAACAACTTCCTCGAGCAGTACTTC CASSPTRVIRNNFLEQYF TRBJ2-7 TRBV18 . .
TGTGCCAGCCAGCCGGGCGCTCGGAGCAATCAGCCCCAGCATTTT CASQPGARSNQPQHF TRBJ1-5 TRBV5-6 . .